This section outlines one T cell receptor (beta chain) sequence together with its context. Its antigen remains unknown. From germline, CDR1 is MDHEN and CDR2 SYDVKM. The junction had 7 bases not matched to a gene; V was cut back by 6 bases and J by 6 bases. The length of the CDR3 is 15 residues. The data belong to a study of cytomegalovirus exposure and HLA in healthy donors. Overall study findings and caveats: Immune exposure information comprised only CMV serostatus.

The PCR contained 60 Vbeta and 13 Jbeta primers. Data came from immunoSEQ multiplex PCR; TCRdb stores just in-frame clones and leaves some out. The sample yields approximately 200,000 clones, 84% seen once. The sequence was obtained from a boy younger than 18 in good health and CMV-seronegative. The sample was PBMCs. V gene TRBV28 combines with J gene TRBJ2-5, with TRBD2 identical over 13 bases. CDR3 nucleotides: TGTGCCAGCAGGGTACTAGCGGGAGGGCCAAAGACCCAGTACTTC. It encodes CASRVLAGGPKTQYF.